Following are 30 T cell receptor beta chains from one sample sequenced in a study of T cell responses to AZD1222 COVID-19 vaccine. Libraries were prepared by immunoSEQ multiplex PCR; TCRdb keeps only in-frame clonotypes and omits some of them. There are around 81,000 clones in the sample; approximately 90% occur only once, and about 8% lies in the top ten. The sample here was peripheral blood, taken 28 days after the second AZD1222 dose. These receptors were taken from an adult who received the AZD1222 COVID-19 vaccine.

The chain employs TRBV6-2 or TRBV6-3 and TRBJ1-5; TRBD1 matches 7 bases. V shed 6 bases, J shed 2 bases, and the junction held 10 bases outside the gene matches. The CDR3 totals 16 residues. The germline V gene has CDR1 MNHEY and CDR2 SVGEGT. CDR3 DNA: TGTGCCAGCAGCCCCGACAGGGACGCGGGCAATCAGCCCCAGCATTTT. Its protein product is CASSPDRDAGNQPQHF.

The chain employs TRBV3-1 (or the pseudogene TRBV3-2) and TRBJ2-7, with 7 bases fitting TRBD2. V lost 1 base to trimming and J lost 6 bases; unmatched junction nucleotides: 6. The CDR3 loop spans 14 amino acids. Per germline, CDR1 LGHDT and CDR2 YNNKEL (reference sequence). DNA of the CDR3: TGTGCCAGCAGCCAAGTGCGGGAGAGTAGCGAGCAGTACTTC. Its translation is CASSQVRESSEQYF.

The genes are TRBV3-1 (or the pseudogene TRBV3-2) and TRBJ2-7; 8 bases are shared with TRBD2. This CDR3 comprises 17 residues. CDR1 LGHDT and CDR2 YNNKEL come from the germline V gene (reference sequence). J lost 2 bases, V lost 4 bases, and 13 bases had no gene match. The DNA of the CDR3 is TGTGCCAGCAGCCCCTTGGGCCCTAGCGGGTCCCCCTACGAGCAGTACTTC. This encodes CASSPLGPSGSPYEQYF.

The chain is built from TRBV18 and TRBJ1-1, with D possibly matching TRBD1 (6 bases). The germline gives CDR1 KGHSH, CDR2 LQKENI. CDR3 length: 14 amino acids. Trimming removed 5 bases at V and 4 bases at J, with 14 bases between. CDR3 bases: TGTGCCAGCTCAATACCGGGACAAAGCACTGAAGCTTTCTTT. Translation gives CASSIPGQSTEAFF. Full variable domain (remainder filled in from reference TRBV18 and TRBJ1-1): NAGVMQNPRHLVRRRGQEARLRCSPMKGHSHVYWYRQLPEEGLKFMVYLQKENIIDESGMPKERFSAEFPKEGPSILRIQQVVRGDSAAYFCASSIPGQSTEAFFGQGTRLTVV.

The rearrangement joins TRBV9 to TRBJ1-1; TRBD1 aligns across 7 bases. Germline V gene sequence: CDR1 SGDLS, CDR2 YYNGEE. The CDR3 extends over 17 amino acids. V was pared by 4 bases and J by 2 bases, with 14 bases of the junction left unmatched. In DNA form, the CDR3 reads TGTGCCAGCAGCCCCACGGACAGGTCGGGGAGAAACACTGAAGCTTTCTTT. It translates to CASSPTDRSGRNTEAFF.

The chain carries TRBV3-1 (or the pseudogene TRBV3-2) and TRBJ2-5, with 7 bases matching TRBD2. The trim removed 3 bases at V and 4 bases at J, leaving 5 bases unmatched. The germline gives CDR1 LGHDT, CDR2 YNNKEL (reference sequence). The CDR3 has 14 amino acids. The CDR3 nucleotides read TGTGCCAGCAGCCACCCGTCGGGGGGAGAGACCCAGTACTTC. Its translation is CASSHPSGGETQYF.

The genes are TRBV19 and TRBJ2-7; the match to TRBD2 covers 7 bases. V trimming: 2 bases; J trimming: 7 bases; junction bases outside the gene matches: 11. Per the germline V gene, CDR1 is LNHDA and CDR2 is SQIVND (reference sequence). The CDR3 sequence is 15 residues long. CDR3 sequence reads: CASSISRGRAGEQYF. Here the CDR3 DNA reads TGTGCCAGTAGTATATCCCGGGGGAGGGCCGGTGAGCAGTACTTC.

This chain joins TRBV2 and TRBJ1-3, with D perhaps matching TRBD1 (5 bases). Germline V gene sequence: CDR1 SNHLY, CDR2 FYNNEI. Trimming left V 1 base short and J 4 bases short, with 8 bases between. The CDR3 length is 14 residues. This CDR3 reads CASSEGRVGNTIYF. CDR3 nucleotides: TGTGCCAGCAGTGAAGGCAGGGTCGGAAACACCATATATTTT. The complete variable domain, with remaining parts taken from reference TRBV2 and TRBJ1-3, reads EPEVTQTPSHQVTQMGQEVILRCVPISNHLYFYWYRQILGQKVEFLVSFYNNEISEKSEIFDDQFSVERPDGSNFTLKIRSTKLEDSAMYFCASSEGRVGNTIYFGEGSWLTVV.

This sequence joins TRBV28 and TRBJ2-1, with D possibly TRBD2 on 5 matching bases. The V and J ends lost 3 bases and 9 bases respectively, with 18 bases between them. CDR3 length: 15 residues. The germline V gene encodes CDR1 MDHEN and CDR2 SYDVKM. The chain's CDR3 is CASSFSRTPRGEQFF. The CDR3 nucleotides are TGTGCCAGCAGTTTCTCGAGGACCCCCCGGGGTGAGCAGTTCTTC.

The gene calls are TRBV4-3 and TRBJ2-3; a weak D match, TRBD2 (6 bases). Trimming removed 3 bases at V and 0 bases at J, with 13 bases between. Germline assignment: CDR1 LGHNA and CDR2 YSLEER. This CDR3 region has 16 residues. The CDR3 DNA sequence: TGCGCCAGCAGCCAGTATCCGGGACTGAGCACAGATACGCAGTATTTT. Translated, it gives CASSQYPGLSTDTQYF.

The chain couples TRBV28 to TRBJ2-1; possibly TRBD2 for D (5 bases). Trimming pared 5 bases from V and 5 bases from J, leaving 19 bases between. This CDR3 region has 16 residues. The germline V gene encodes CDR1 MDHEN and CDR2 SYDVKM. DNA of the CDR3: TGTGCCAGCAGTGGGATAGGACTCACTCTCGACAATGAGCAGTTCTTC. Encoded protein: CASSGIGLTLDNEQFF.

The chain joins TRBV2 to TRBJ1-1; D gene unclear. CDR1 is SNHLY, CDR2 FYNNEI, per germline. This CDR3 contains 14 residues. Trimming took off 4 bases at V and 0 bases at J, with 9 bases between the two ends. The CDR3 sequence is CASSVSRVNTEAFF. CDR3 nucleotides: TGTGCCAGCAGTGTGTCGAGGGTGAACACTGAAGCTTTCTTT.

This clone was picked up a small number of times. The J gene is TRBJ2-7, the V gene TRBV7-2; D might be TRBD2 (6 bases). Germline CDR1 and CDR2: SGHTA and FQGNSA. The CDR3 is 13 residues long. V was clipped by 5 bases and J by 3 bases, with 11 bases between them. CDR3 DNA sequence: TGTGCCAGCAGCCCGGACTACTTCTACGAGCAGTACTTC. Translated, it gives CASSPDYFYEQYF.

The J gene is TRBJ1-2, the V gene TRBV19; D is ambiguous. The CDR3 has 17 amino acids. V was clipped by 0 bases and J by 5 bases, with 19 bases between them. Germline V lookup: CDR1 LNHDA, CDR2 SQIVND (reference sequence). The DNA of the CDR3 is TGTGCCAGTAGTATAGATCTGGCCACTCTTTCCCCTTATGGCTACACCTTC. It is translated as CASSIDLATLSPYGYTF.

The chain links TRBV4-1 to TRBJ1-1; perhaps TRBD1 as D (5 bases). Deletions cut 8 bases from V and 3 bases from J, with 7 bases between. The CDR3 is made up of 11 amino acids. Germline V CDR1 and CDR2: MGHRA, YSYEKL. In nucleotides, the CDR3 is TGCGCCAGCGGGGGAGACACTGAAGCTTTCTTT. Protein: CASGGDTEAFF.

The chain carries TRBV7-8 and TRBJ2-3; D may match TRBD1 or TRBD2 (5 bases each). The V end was cut by 1 base, the J end by 2 bases, with 13 bases between. Germline-derived CDR1 and CDR2 are SGHVS and FQNEAQ. The CDR3 contains 16 residues. The DNA of the CDR3 is TGTGCCAGCAGCTTAGGGGGGAACCCGGTCACAGATACGCAGTATTTT. Amino acid sequence: CASSLGGNPVTDTQYF. Using reference TRBV7-8 and TRBJ2-3 for the parts outside the CDR3, the full variable domain is GAGVSQSPRYKVAKRGQDVALRCDPISGHVSLFWYQQALGQGPEFLTYFQNEAQLDKSGLPSDRFFAERPEGSVSTLKIQRTQQEDSAVYLCASSLGGNPVTDTQYFGPGTRLTVL.

A single count supports this clone. The V call is TRBV6-2 or TRBV6-3, the J call TRBJ2-5; the match to TRBD1 covers 8 bases. This CDR3 has 13 amino acids. Germline CDR1 is MNHEY and CDR2 is SVGEGT. The V gene end was trimmed by 5 bases and the J gene end by 3 bases; junction bases not matched to a gene: 2. CDR3 DNA: TGTGCCAGCAGTGGGGACAGGAAAGAGACCCAGTACTTC. It yields the protein CASSGDRKETQYF.

The CDR3 coding sequence is TGTGCCACCAGATTGGACAGGGGGCTTAGCGGGGAGCTGTTTTTT. This sequence encodes CATRLDRGLSGELFF. This sequence joins TRBV15 and TRBJ2-2; TRBD1 matches 11 bases. The CDR3 totals 15 residues. CDR1 and CDR2 from the germline V gene are LNHNV and YYDKDF (reference sequence). The ends lost 6 bases at V and 7 bases at J; junction bases unmatched: 7.

The rearrangement links TRBV7-2 to TRBJ2-3, with 11 nucleotides matching TRBD1. After removal of 3 bases from V and 4 bases from J, the junction contained 0 bases not matched to a gene. CDR1 SGHTA and CDR2 FQGNSA come from the germline V gene. The CDR3 is 14 residues long. As DNA, the CDR3 is TGTGCCAGCAGCTTGGGACAGGGGGCAGATACGCAGTATTTT. Its protein is CASSLGQGADTQYF.

The genes are TRBV28 and TRBJ2-1; D could derive from TRBD1 or TRBD2 (5 bases each). Trimming left V 3 bases short and J 4 bases short, with 25 bases between. This CDR3 is 19 amino acids long. CDR1 MDHEN and CDR2 SYDVKM come from the germline V gene. The chain's CDR3 is CASSFSEAGALGYYNEQFF. CDR3 bases: TGTGCCAGCAGTTTTTCTGAGGCCGGGGCTTTGGGATATTACAATGAGCAGTTCTTC. Combining the CDR3 with reference TRBV28 and TRBJ2-1 gives the whole variable domain DVKVTQSSRYLVKRTGEKVFLECVQDMDHENMFWYRQDPGLGLRLIYFSYDVKMKEKGDIPEGYSVSREKKERFSLILESASTNQTSMYLCASSFSEAGALGYYNEQFFGPGTRLTVL.

This clone was counted between two and nine times. DNA of the CDR3: TGTGCCAGCAGTTTACCTCTCCGGGCGGTATCCTACAATGAGCAGTTCTTC. Amino acid sequence: CASSLPLRAVSYNEQFF. V is TRBV28 and J is TRBJ2-1; D gene uncertain. Trimming left V 2 bases short and J 1 base short, with 15 bases between. This CDR3 has 17 residues. The germline V gene encodes CDR1 MDHEN and CDR2 SYDVKM.

The chain combines TRBV9 with TRBJ2-1; 10 bases agree with TRBD2. The CDR3 consists of 17 residues. Germline CDR1 is SGDLS and CDR2 is YYNGEE. Losses at the gene ends were 0 bases for V and 4 bases for J; bases not matched to a gene: 7. The CDR3 reads CASSVGLGTSVYNEQFF. CDR3 DNA: TGTGCCAGCAGCGTAGGTCTAGGGACTAGCGTTTACAATGAGCAGTTCTTC.

The chain links TRBV28 to TRBJ2-3; 7 bases map to TRBD2. CDR1 is MDHEN, CDR2 SYDVKM, per germline. The CDR3 contains 16 residues. Trimming removed 7 bases from V and 1 base from J; junction bases left unmatched: 11. In DNA, the CDR3 is TGTGCCAGCACCCCGCTTTACCGGGAGGGCACAGATACGCAGTATTTT. This translates into CASTPLYREGTDTQYF.

V gene TRBV27 combines with J gene TRBJ1-1; D is unresolved. Germline V gene sequence: CDR1 MNHEY, CDR2 SMNVEV (reference sequence). V was clipped by 8 bases and J by 4 bases, with 14 bases between them. The length of the CDR3 is 13 residues. DNA of the CDR3: TGTGCCAGCGGAGAAAAAAGATCCACTGAAGCTTTCTTT. It yields the protein CASGEKRSTEAFF.

The gene calls are TRBV28 and TRBJ2-7, with D unclear. The germline CDR1 and CDR2 sequences are MDHEN and SYDVKM. CDR3 length equals 14 residues. V lost 3 bases to trimming and J lost 6 bases, with 15 bases between them. The CDR3 loop is CASSFNGPLIEQYF. For the CDR3, the DNA is TGTGCCAGCAGTTTTAACGGCCCGTTGATCGAGCAGTACTTC.

The gene calls are TRBV10-1 and TRBJ2-7, with TRBD2 as a possible D gene (5 bases). This CDR3 has 13 amino acids. In germline, CDR1 is WNHNN, CDR2 SYGVQD (reference sequence). Trimming shortened V by 8 bases and J by 6 bases, and 17 bases separated the two germline ends. CDR3 loop: CASQGILDGEQYF. CDR3 nucleotide sequence: TGCGCCAGCCAAGGGATACTAGATGGCGAGCAGTACTTC.

The V gene is TRBV2, the J gene TRBJ1-2, with no clear D. Trimming stripped 3 bases from V and 8 bases from J, with 10 bases between. Germline-derived CDR1 and CDR2 are SNHLY and FYNNEI. The CDR3 has 12 residues. This CDR3 is CASSDNSMGYTF. CDR3 nucleotide sequence: TGTGCCAGCAGTGATAACAGTATGGGCTACACCTTC.

This chain links TRBV5-1 with TRBJ2-5, with D unclear. Trimming took 0 bases from V and 2 from J, leaving 5 bases between them. The CDR3 extends over 13 amino acids. Germline assignment: CDR1 SGHRS and CDR2 YFSETQ. The CDR3 nucleotides are TGCGCCAGCAGCTTGGGTTTTCAAGAGACCCAGTACTTC. It translates to CASSLGFQETQYF.

This sequence joins TRBV28 and TRBJ2-1; 11 positions agree with TRBD2. This CDR3 spans 16 amino acids. The germline CDR1 and CDR2 sequences are MDHEN and SYDVKM. Trimming took 7 bases from V and 3 from J; bases not matched to a gene: 8. The CDR3 spells CASTVGGTSGYNEQFF. For the CDR3, the DNA is TGTGCCAGCACCGTAGGGGGGACTAGCGGCTACAATGAGCAGTTCTTC.

The J gene is TRBJ2-3, the V gene TRBV3-1 (or the pseudogene TRBV3-2); 10 bases map to TRBD2. With V trimmed by 2 bases and J by 6 bases, 5 bases remained unmatched. The CDR3 is made up of 15 amino acids. Germline CDR1 and CDR2: LGHDT and YNNKEL (reference sequence). CDR3 sequence (DNA): TGTGCCAGCAGCCAACTAGCGGGAGTGGCGGATACGCAGTATTTT. Protein sequence: CASSQLAGVADTQYF.